One and the same sample provided the 24 T cell receptor beta chains below, sequenced in a study of OX40 agonist ivuxolimab in advanced cancers. Assay: immunoSEQ multiplex PCR; the TCRdb copy retains only in-frame clones and omits some. The profile shows about 76,000 clones, roughly 80% of them singletons. The sequencing here drew on CD4+ or CD8+ T cells sorted from blood, taken in a trial of the OX40 agonist ivuxolimab. These TCRs come from an adult with an advanced solid tumor such as melanoma, head and neck, liver or kidney cancer.

This chain uses TRBV6-6 with TRBJ1-5, with TRBD1 identical over 10 bases. Germline values: CDR1 MNHNY, CDR2 SVGAGI (reference sequence). Unmatched junction bases numbered 1, after V lost 5 bases and J lost 3 bases. The CDR3 length is 14 residues. DNA of the CDR3: TGTGCCAGCAGTGACAGGGGGCTCAATCAGCCCCAGCATTTT. This sequence encodes CASSDRGLNQPQHF.

This chain links TRBV29-1 with TRBJ2-3; D perhaps matches TRBD1 (5 bases). The CDR3 runs 14 residues. V gave up 5 bases and J gave up 0 bases, with 12 bases separating them. CDR1 is SQVTM, CDR2 ANQGSEA, per germline. The CDR3 region has the DNA TGCAGCGTTAAGAAGGACACGAGCACAGATACGCAGTATTTT. The encoded protein is CSVKKDTSTDTQYF.

The V and J genes are TRBV14 and TRBJ1-2, with D unresolved. Germline assignment: CDR1 SGHDN and CDR2 FVKESK. CDR3 length: 15 amino acids. V was cut by 1 base and J by 8 bases, with 17 bases left in between. This CDR3 is CASSQGAAPYRGYTF. In nucleotides, the CDR3 is TGTGCCAGCAGCCAAGGGGCAGCTCCCTACCGAGGCTACACCTTC.

The chain carries TRBV29-1 and TRBJ2-7; 7 bases are a match to TRBD1. This CDR3 has 15 residues. Germline trimming cut 7 bases from V and 0 bases from J; bases unmatched to any gene: 12. From germline, CDR1 is SQVTM and CDR2 ANQGSEA. This chain's CDR3 is CSATRQGSNSYEQYF. Written as DNA, the CDR3 is TGCAGCGCAACCCGACAGGGCTCCAACTCCTACGAGCAGTACTTC.

This clone was observed a single time. The chain carries TRBV7-2 and TRBJ2-6; 8 nucleotides line up with TRBD2. Germline trimming cut 5 bases from V and 0 bases from J; bases unmatched to any gene: 6. The germline gives CDR1 SGHTA, CDR2 FQGNSA. The CDR3 is 17 amino acids. This CDR3 reads CASSPSGGVSGANVLTF. The CDR3 nucleotides are TGTGCCAGCAGCCCAAGCGGGGGAGTCTCTGGGGCCAACGTCCTGACTTTC.

There are a few counts of this clone. This chain links TRBV6-5 with TRBJ1-6, with D possibly TRBD1 on 6 matching bases. Trimming stripped 2 bases from V and 7 bases from J, with 9 bases between. The germline gives CDR1 MNHEY, CDR2 SVGAGI. The CDR3 is 14 amino acids. The chain's CDR3 is CASSYRGNNSPLHF. The CDR3 nucleotides are TGTGCCAGCAGTTACAGGGGGAACAATTCACCCCTCCACTTT.

The rearrangement links TRBV9 to TRBJ1-5, with D hard to call. V lost 4 bases and J 4 bases, leaving 15 bases between the germline ends. The germline V gene encodes CDR1 SGDLS and CDR2 YYNGEE. This CDR3 contains 15 residues. The CDR3 DNA follows: TGTGCCAGCAGCCCCCCGGGCCGTGAAAATCAGCCCCAGCATTTT. Protein: CASSPPGRENQPQHF.

This sequence joins TRBV7-7 and TRBJ2-5; perhaps TRBD1 as D (5 bases). V lost 1 base and J lost 2, with 5 bases in between. This CDR3 contains 13 residues. Germline V gene data show CDR1 as SSHAT and CDR2 as FNYEAQ (reference sequence). The CDR3 sequence is CASSLGQQETQYF. The DNA of the CDR3 is TGTGCCAGCAGCTTAGGACAGCAAGAGACCCAGTACTTC.

The CDR3 DNA follows: TGTGCCAGCAGCTCCCCGGGACCCATGAACACTGAAGCTTTCTTT. Translated: CASSSPGPMNTEAFF. The chain employs TRBV7-3 and TRBJ1-1; D might be TRBD1 (5 bases). Deletions cut 4 bases from V and 0 bases from J, with 12 bases between. The germline CDR1 and CDR2 sequences are SGHTA and FQGTGA. The CDR3 covers 15 residues.

V gene TRBV10-3 combines with J gene TRBJ1-4, with D unclear. V gave up 0 bases and J gave up 4 bases, with 12 bases separating them. Germline-derived CDR1 and CDR2 are ENHRY and SYGVKD. The CDR3 contains 16 residues. CDR3 residues: CAISESIGVINEKLFF. The CDR3 coding sequence is TGTGCCATCAGTGAGTCGATTGGAGTGATTAATGAAAAACTGTTTTTT.

V is TRBV2 and J is TRBJ1-6; D not resolved. The germline V gene has CDR1 SNHLY and CDR2 FYNNEI. The CDR3 is made up of 14 amino acids. V lost 1 base, J lost 6 bases, and 7 bases lay in between. CDR3: CASSEGQFNSPLHF. DNA of the CDR3: TGTGCCAGCAGTGAAGGGCAGTTTAATTCACCCCTCCACTTT.

The rearrangement uses TRBV9 and TRBJ1-3; weak D call: TRBD1 (5 bases). Trimming removed 0 bases at V and 0 bases at J, with 16 bases between. This CDR3 comprises 18 residues. CDR1 is SGDLS and CDR2 is YYNGEE in the germline V gene. The CDR3 region has the DNA TGTGCCAGCAGCGTAGCTACGGGGGTCGGCCCCTCTGGAAACACCATATATTTT. Residues: CASSVATGVGPSGNTIYF.

The chain carries TRBV14 and TRBJ2-2; D is tentatively TRBD1 or TRBD2 (5 bases each). Germline assignment: CDR1 SGHDN and CDR2 FVKESK. This CDR3 contains 12 residues. V dropped 5 bases and J dropped 7 bases, with 8 bases sitting between them. CDR3 residues: CASSGTFGELFF. CDR3 DNA: TGTGCCAGCAGCGGGACGTTCGGGGAGCTGTTTTTT. Drawing the rest from reference TRBV14 and TRBJ2-2, the complete variable domain is EAGVTQFPSHSVIEKGQTVTLRCDPISGHDNLYWYRRVMGKEIKFLLHFVKESKQDESGMPNNRFLAERTGGTYSTLKVQPAELEDSGVYFCASSGTFGELFFGEGSRLTVL.

CDR3 residues: CASSRGGQKNTEAFF. CDR3 DNA sequence: TGCGCCAGCAGCCGAGGGGGACAGAAGAACACTGAAGCTTTCTTT. The genes are TRBV4-1 and TRBJ1-1; 7 nucleotides line up with TRBD1. The length of the CDR3 is 15 residues. Germline V gene data show CDR1 as MGHRA and CDR2 as YSYEKL. V trimming: 4 bases; J trimming: 1 base; junction bases outside the gene matches: 6.

The J gene is TRBJ1-3, the V gene TRBV7-9, with a tentative D call TRBD1 (5 bases). The CDR3 is made up of 18 amino acids. In germline, CDR1 is SEHNR, CDR2 FQNEAQ (reference sequence). Trimming stripped 5 bases from V and 0 bases from J, with 20 bases between. The DNA for the CDR3 is TGTGCCAGCAGCATGCCCCACGGGACGGATAGCTCTGGAAACACCATATATTTT. This codes for CASSMPHGTDSSGNTIYF. Complete variable domain (other parts from reference TRBV7-9 and TRBJ1-3): DTGVSQNPRHKITKRGQNVTFRCDPISEHNRLYWYRQTLGQGPEFLTYFQNEAQLEKSRLLSDRFSAERPKGSFSTLEIQRTEQGDSAMYLCASSMPHGTDSSGNTIYFGEGSWLTVV.

This clone has a single count. The chain's CDR3 is CASSEGRAGRMSPLHF. The CDR3 DNA reads as TGTGCCAGCAGCGAGGGACGAGCAGGACGTATGTCGCCCCTCCACTTT. The gene calls are TRBV9 and TRBJ1-6; D may be TRBD1 (5 bases). V lost 3 bases to trimming and J lost 13 bases, with 23 bases between them. The germline gives CDR1 SGDLS, CDR2 YYNGEE. The CDR3 extends over 16 amino acids.

The V and J genes are TRBV28 and TRBJ1-3, with a tentative D call TRBD1 (6 bases). Germline CDR1 reads MDHEN; CDR2 reads SYDVKM. The CDR3 spans 16 residues. Trimming cost V 5 bases and J 0 bases, with 14 bases left between them. In nucleotides, the CDR3 is TGTGCCAGCAGTGGGGGGGCACCCAACTCTGGAAACACCATATATTTT. It yields the protein CASSGGAPNSGNTIYF. The complete variable domain, with remaining parts taken from reference TRBV28 and TRBJ1-3, reads DVKVTQSSRYLVKRTGEKVFLECVQDMDHENMFWYRQDPGLGLRLIYFSYDVKMKEKGDIPEGYSVSREKKERFSLILESASTNQTSMYLCASSGGAPNSGNTIYFGEGSWLTVV.

The chain uses TRBV6-5 and TRBJ2-2, with D perhaps matching TRBD1 (5 bases). Per germline, CDR1 MNHEY and CDR2 SVGAGI. The CDR3 loop spans 16 amino acids. Between the trimmed V and J ends, which lost 0 bases and 1 base, there was a span of 9 bases. The CDR3 reads CASSYSGVGNTGELFF. CDR3 nucleotide sequence: TGTGCCAGCAGTTACTCAGGGGTGGGGAACACCGGGGAGCTGTTTTTT.

This chain links TRBV6-1 with TRBJ1-1, with a tentative D call TRBD1 (6 bases). There are 15 residues in the CDR3. Germline lookup yields CDR1 MNHNS and CDR2 SASEGT. The germline V and J ends were trimmed by 4 bases and 2 bases, with 14 bases remaining between them. This chain's CDR3 is CASSAGTSANTEAFF. The CDR3 nucleotides read TGTGCCAGCAGTGCCGGGACATCCGCCAACACTGAAGCTTTCTTT.

The chain links TRBV7-2 to TRBJ2-1, with D tentatively TRBD2 (5 bases). The CDR3 covers 18 residues. Germline assignment: CDR1 SGHTA and CDR2 FQGNSA. Trimming took off 2 bases at V and 7 bases at J, with 24 bases between the two ends. The CDR3 here is CASSLILRRPQTGNEQFF. CDR3 in DNA: TGTGCCAGCAGCTTAATCTTGAGACGGCCACAAACGGGGAATGAGCAGTTCTTC.

This chain connects TRBV7-2 to TRBJ2-1; weak D call: TRBD1 (5 bases). This CDR3 comprises 16 residues. V was shortened by 2 bases and J by 7 bases, with 18 bases between the two germline ends. CDR1 and CDR2 from the germline V gene are SGHTA and FQGNSA. CDR3 nucleotide sequence: TGTGCCAGCAGCTTACTTGGTAAGGGGAATAGGAATGAGCAGTTCTTC. Amino acid sequence: CASSLLGKGNRNEQFF.

The chain is built from TRBV6-5 and TRBJ2-3; 10 bases are a match to TRBD1. The germline V gene encodes CDR1 MNHEY and CDR2 SVGAGI. This CDR3 has 14 amino acids. V lost 6 bases to trimming and J lost 5 bases; unmatched junction nucleotides: 5. In nucleotides, the CDR3 is TGTGCCAGCAGCGGACAGGGGGTGGAAGATACGCAGTATTTT. Protein product: CASSGQGVEDTQYF.

On this clone: At the DNA level, this CDR3 is encoded by other sequences in the same sample as well. This rearrangement joins TRBV11-2 to TRBJ2-5; the D call may be TRBD1 or TRBD2 (5 bases each). This CDR3 contains 14 residues. Germline CDR1 is SGHAT and CDR2 is FQNNGV. Deletions cut 5 bases from V and 2 bases from J, with 12 bases between. The CDR3 is CASSPGTAQETQYF. The DNA for the CDR3 is TGTGCCAGCAGCCCCGGGACCGCGCAAGAGACCCAGTACTTC.

This clone has only a few counts. The rearrangement links TRBV5-1 to TRBJ1-5; D not certain. The CDR3 is 14 residues long. Germline CDR1 SGHRS, CDR2 YFSETQ. V dropped 0 bases and J dropped 3 bases, with 7 bases sitting between them. The CDR3 reads CASSLDSANQPQHF. CDR3 DNA sequence: TGCGCCAGCAGCTTGGACAGCGCCAATCAGCCCCAGCATTTT. The whole variable domain, filled in from reference TRBV5-1 and TRBJ1-5, reads KAGVTQTPRYLIKTRGQQVTLSCSPISGHRSVSWYQQTPGQGLQFLFEYFSETQRNKGNFPGRFSGRQFSNSRSEMNVSTLELGDSALYLCASSLDSANQPQHFGDGTRLSIL.